This TCR beta chain is drawn from a study of T cells in localized non-small cell lung cancer. General study results and limits: Sequencing involved a lone tumor region, leaving heterogeneity possible.

The CDR3 is made up of 12 amino acids, end residues included. Germline values: CDR1 MDHEN, CDR2 SYDVKM. This clone has just one count. Its target is unknown. The limits of the CDR3 on the DNA are not certain, so only TCRdb's listed CDR3 is given. Repertoires were generated with immunoSEQ multiplex PCR, while TCRdb's copy carries only in-frame clones and drops some. The sample comprises fewer than 40,000 clones, 85% to 90% of which are singletons, and over 2.5% rests with the top ten. This sequence was found in a female donor over 55 with stage I lung adenocarcinoma. The specimen was peripheral blood, collected before any cancer treatment. The chain joins TRBV28 to TRBJ1-1. The CDR3 spells CASSTSNTEAFF.